The 5 T cell receptor beta chains in this list originate from one sample, sequenced in a study of T-cell reconstitution after alpha-beta-depleted transplantation in children. Construction of the TCRbeta library involved unique molecular identifiers. TCRdb reprocessed the PCR reads with MiXCR, giving one entry per CDR3 protein. This table has 300,000 to 400,000 distinct CDR3 sequences, 10% to 15% appearing once. Material: PBMCs, obtained from the stem cell graft. The receptor source for this set is a human donor who donated a stem cell graft to a child with Fanconi anemia.

The rearrangement uses TRBV12-3 or TRBV12-4 and TRBJ1-2; 10 bases fit TRBD1. V trimming: 7 bases; J trimming: 6 bases; junction bases outside the gene matches: 8. This CDR3 is built from 14 residues. CDR3 in amino acids: CASTLGQGVNGYTF. CDR3 nucleotides: TGTGCCAGCACCTTAGGACAGGGGGTAAATGGCTACACCTTC.

The CDR3 bases are TGTGCCAGCAGCCCCTCCGGGCGGGGGCGAGGGAACACTGAAGCTTTCTTT. Encoded protein: CASSPSGRGRGNTEAFF. J is TRBJ1-1 and V is TRBV7-9; weak D call: TRBD1 (6 bases). The ends were cut back, 5 bases at V and 1 base at J, with 20 bases in the middle. Germline V CDR1 and CDR2: SEHNR, FQNEAQ (reference sequence). The CDR3 totals 17 residues.

This chain joins TRBV30 and TRBJ1-1, with 8 bases fitting TRBD1. CDR3 length: 13 amino acids. The germline V gene has CDR1 GTSNPN and CDR2 SVGIG (reference sequence). Germline trimming cut 0 bases from V and 8 bases from J; bases unmatched to any gene: 5. In nucleotides, the CDR3 is TGTGCCTGGAGTGTACAGCCAGGGGGCGAAGCTTTCTTT. It translates to CAWSVQPGGEAFF.

The chain links TRBV18 to TRBJ1-1; D gene uncertain. The CDR3 spans 15 residues. The V end lost 3 bases, the J end lost 1 base, and 12 bases lay between the germline ends. Per germline, CDR1 KGHSH and CDR2 LQKENI. The CDR3 DNA follows: TGTGCCAGCTCACCCAGGCTCAGCCAGAACACTGAAGCTTTCTTT. Translated: CASSPRLSQNTEAFF.

This clonotype came up a few times. The gene calls are TRBV4-1 and TRBJ2-2; the D gene is possibly TRBD2 (5 bases). There are 17 residues in the CDR3. Germline V gives CDR1 MGHRA, CDR2 YSYEKL. V was clipped by 4 bases and J by 1 base, with 16 bases between them. The DNA for the CDR3 is TGCGCCAGCAGCCTATCCCCGGGGTTTCGGAACACCGGGGAGCTGTTTTTT. This gives the protein CASSLSPGFRNTGELFF.